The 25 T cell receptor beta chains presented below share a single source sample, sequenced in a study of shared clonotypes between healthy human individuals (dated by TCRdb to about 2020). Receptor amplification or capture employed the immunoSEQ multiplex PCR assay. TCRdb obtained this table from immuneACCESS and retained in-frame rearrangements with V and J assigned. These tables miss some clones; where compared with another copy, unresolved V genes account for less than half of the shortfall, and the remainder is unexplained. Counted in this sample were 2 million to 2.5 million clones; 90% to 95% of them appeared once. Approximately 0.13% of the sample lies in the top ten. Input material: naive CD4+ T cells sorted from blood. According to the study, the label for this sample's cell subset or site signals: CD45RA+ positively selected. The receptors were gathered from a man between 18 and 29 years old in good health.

CDR3 bases: TGTGCCAGCAGCTTAGCGCGGCAGGGGACGGGGGACACTGAAGCTTTCTTT. This encodes CASSLARQGTGDTEAFF. The chain couples TRBV7-9 to TRBJ1-1; maybe TRBD1 (6 bases). The CDR3 sequence is 17 residues long. Looked up from germline, CDR1 is SEHNR and CDR2 is FQNEAQ (reference sequence). Trimming stripped 0 bases from V and 3 bases from J, with 17 bases between. Drawing the rest from reference TRBV7-9 and TRBJ1-1, the complete variable domain is DTGVSQNPRHKITKRGQNVTFRCDPISEHNRLYWYRQTLGQGPEFLTYFQNEAQLEKSRLLSDRFSAERPKGSFSTLEIQRTEQGDSAMYLCASSLARQGTGDTEAFFGQGTRLTVV.

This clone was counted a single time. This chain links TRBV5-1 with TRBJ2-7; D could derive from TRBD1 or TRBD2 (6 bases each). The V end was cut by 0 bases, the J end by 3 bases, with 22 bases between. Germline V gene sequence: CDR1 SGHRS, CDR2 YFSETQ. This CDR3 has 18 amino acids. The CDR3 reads CASSLAGGTTSQYYEQYF. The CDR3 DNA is TGCGCCAGCAGCTTGGCCGGAGGGACAACAAGTCAATACTACGAGCAGTACTTC.

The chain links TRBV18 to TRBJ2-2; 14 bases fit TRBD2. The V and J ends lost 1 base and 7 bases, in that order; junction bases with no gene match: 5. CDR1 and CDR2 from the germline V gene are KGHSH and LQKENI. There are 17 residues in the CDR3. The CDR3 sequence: CASSPRGLAGAVGELFF. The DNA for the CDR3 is TGTGCCAGCTCACCACGGGGACTAGCGGGAGCCGTCGGGGAGCTGTTTTTT.

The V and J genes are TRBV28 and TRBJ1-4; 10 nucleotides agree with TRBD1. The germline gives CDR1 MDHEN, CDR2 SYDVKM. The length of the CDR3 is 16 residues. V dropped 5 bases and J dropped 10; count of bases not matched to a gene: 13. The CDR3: CASSKSQGTGDRKLFF. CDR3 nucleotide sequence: TGTGCCAGCAGTAAGAGCCAAGGGACAGGGGACAGAAAACTGTTTTTT.

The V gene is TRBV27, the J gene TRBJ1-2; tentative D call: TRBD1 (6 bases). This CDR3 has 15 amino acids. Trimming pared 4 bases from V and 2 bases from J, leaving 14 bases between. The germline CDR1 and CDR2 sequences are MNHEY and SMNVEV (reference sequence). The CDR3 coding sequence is TGTGCCAGCAGTTCGGGGGCGGTTGCAAACTATGGCTACACCTTC. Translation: CASSSGAVANYGYTF.

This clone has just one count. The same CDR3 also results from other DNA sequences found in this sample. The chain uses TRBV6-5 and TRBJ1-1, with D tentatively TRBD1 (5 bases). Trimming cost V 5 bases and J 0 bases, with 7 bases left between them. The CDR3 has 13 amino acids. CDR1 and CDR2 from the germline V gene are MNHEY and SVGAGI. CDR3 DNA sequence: TGTGCCAGCAGTAGACAGATGAACACTGAAGCTTTCTTT. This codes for CASSRQMNTEAFF.

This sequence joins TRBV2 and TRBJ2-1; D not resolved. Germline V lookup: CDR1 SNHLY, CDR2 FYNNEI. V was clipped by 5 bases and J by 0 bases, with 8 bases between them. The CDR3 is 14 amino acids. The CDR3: CASSLSSSYNEQFF. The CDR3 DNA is TGTGCCAGCAGTCTTAGTAGCTCCTACAATGAGCAGTTCTTC.

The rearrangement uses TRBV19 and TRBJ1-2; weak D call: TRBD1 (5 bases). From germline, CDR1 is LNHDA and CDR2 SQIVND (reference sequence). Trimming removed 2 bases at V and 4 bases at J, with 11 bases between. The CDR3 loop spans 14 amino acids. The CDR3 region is CASSIQLGTYGYTF. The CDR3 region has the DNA TGTGCCAGTAGTATACAGTTGGGGACCTATGGCTACACCTTC.

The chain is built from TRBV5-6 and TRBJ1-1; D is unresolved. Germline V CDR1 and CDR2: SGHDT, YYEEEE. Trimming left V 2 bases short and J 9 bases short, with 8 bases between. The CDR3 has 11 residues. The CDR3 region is CASSFQEKAFF. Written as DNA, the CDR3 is TGTGCCAGCAGCTTCCAGGAGAAAGCTTTCTTT.

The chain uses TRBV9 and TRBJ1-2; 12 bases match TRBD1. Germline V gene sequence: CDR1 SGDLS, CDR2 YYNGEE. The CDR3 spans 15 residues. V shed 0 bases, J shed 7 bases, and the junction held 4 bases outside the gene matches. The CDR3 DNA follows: TGTGCCAGCAGCGTAGCGGGACAGGGGGCTCGTGGCTACACCTTC. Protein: CASSVAGQGARGYTF.

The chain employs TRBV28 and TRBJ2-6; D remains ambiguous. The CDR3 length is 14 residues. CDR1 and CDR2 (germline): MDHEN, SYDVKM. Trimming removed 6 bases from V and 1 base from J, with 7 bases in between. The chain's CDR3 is CASRRASGANVLTF. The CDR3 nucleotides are TGTGCCAGCAGAAGGGCGTCTGGGGCCAACGTCCTGACTTTC.

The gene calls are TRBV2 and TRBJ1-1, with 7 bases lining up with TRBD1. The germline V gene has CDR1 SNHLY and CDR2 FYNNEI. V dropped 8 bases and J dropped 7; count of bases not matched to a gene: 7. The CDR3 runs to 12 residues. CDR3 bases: TGTGCCAGCGACAGGGCTGGCGTTGAAGCTTTCTTT. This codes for CASDRAGVEAFF. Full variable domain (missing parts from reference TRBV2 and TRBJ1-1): EPEVTQTPSHQVTQMGQEVILRCVPISNHLYFYWYRQILGQKVEFLVSFYNNEISEKSEIFDDQFSVERPDGSNFTLKIRSTKLEDSAMYFCASDRAGVEAFFGQGTRLTVV.

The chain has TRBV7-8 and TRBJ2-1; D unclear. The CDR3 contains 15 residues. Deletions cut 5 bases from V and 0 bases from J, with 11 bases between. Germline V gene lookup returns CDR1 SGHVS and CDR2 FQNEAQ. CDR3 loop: CASSLDLSSYNEQFF. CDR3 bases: TGTGCCAGCAGCCTCGACTTGAGCTCCTACAATGAGCAGTTCTTC.

The CDR3 spells CATQRGGSVEQYF. For the CDR3, the DNA is TGCGCCACTCAGAGGGGGGGCTCGGTCGAGCAGTACTTC. The chain links TRBV10-1 to TRBJ2-7; a possible D gene is TRBD2 (7 bases). V was clipped by 10 bases and J by 6 bases, with 19 bases between them. The CDR3 covers 13 residues. The germline CDR1 and CDR2 sequences are WNHNN and SYGVQD (reference sequence).

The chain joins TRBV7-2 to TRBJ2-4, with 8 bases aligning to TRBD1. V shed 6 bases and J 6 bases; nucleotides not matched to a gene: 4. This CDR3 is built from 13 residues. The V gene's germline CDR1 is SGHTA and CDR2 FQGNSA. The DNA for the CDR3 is TGTGCCAGCAGTCGAGACAGGGGAAACATTCAGTACTTC. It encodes CASSRDRGNIQYF.

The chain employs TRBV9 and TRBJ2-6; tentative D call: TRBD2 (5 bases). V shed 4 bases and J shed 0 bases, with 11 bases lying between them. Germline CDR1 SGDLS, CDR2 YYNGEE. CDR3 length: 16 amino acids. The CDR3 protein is CASSPRGDSGANVLTF. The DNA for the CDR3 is TGTGCCAGCAGCCCTCGGGGAGACTCTGGGGCCAACGTCCTGACTTTC.

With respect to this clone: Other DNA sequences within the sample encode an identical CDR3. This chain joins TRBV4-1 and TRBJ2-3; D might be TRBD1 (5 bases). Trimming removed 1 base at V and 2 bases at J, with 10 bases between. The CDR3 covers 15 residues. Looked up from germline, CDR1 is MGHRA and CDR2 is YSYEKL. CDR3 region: CASSQGLRDTDTQYF. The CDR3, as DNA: TGCGCCAGCAGCCAAGGTCTCAGGGACACAGATACGCAGTATTTT.

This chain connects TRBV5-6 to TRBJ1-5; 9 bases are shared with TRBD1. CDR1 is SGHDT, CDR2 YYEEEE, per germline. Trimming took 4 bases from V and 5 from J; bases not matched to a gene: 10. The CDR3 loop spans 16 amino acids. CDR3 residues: CASSRRDRARHQPQHF. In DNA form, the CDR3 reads TGTGCCAGCAGCCGGCGGGACAGGGCCCGTCATCAGCCCCAGCATTTT.

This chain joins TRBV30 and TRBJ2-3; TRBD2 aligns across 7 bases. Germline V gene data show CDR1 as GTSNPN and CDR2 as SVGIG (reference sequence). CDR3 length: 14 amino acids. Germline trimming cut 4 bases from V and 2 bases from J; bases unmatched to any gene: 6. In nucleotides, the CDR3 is TGTGCCTGGAAATTCGGGGGGACCACAGATACGCAGTATTTT. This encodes CAWKFGGTTDTQYF. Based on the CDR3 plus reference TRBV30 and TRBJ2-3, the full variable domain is SQTIHQWPATLVQPVGSPLSLECTVEGTSNPNLYWYRQAAGRGLQLLFYSVGIGQISSEVPQNLSASRPQDRQFILSSKKLLLSDSGFYLCAWKFGGTTDTQYFGPGTRLTVL.

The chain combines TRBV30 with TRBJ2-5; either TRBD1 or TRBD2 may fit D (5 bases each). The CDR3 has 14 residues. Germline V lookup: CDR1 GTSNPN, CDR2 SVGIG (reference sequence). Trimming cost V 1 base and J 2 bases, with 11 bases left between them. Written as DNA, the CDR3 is TGTGCCTGGAGTGCGGGACGGTGGCAAGAGACCCAGTACTTC. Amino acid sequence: CAWSAGRWQETQYF.

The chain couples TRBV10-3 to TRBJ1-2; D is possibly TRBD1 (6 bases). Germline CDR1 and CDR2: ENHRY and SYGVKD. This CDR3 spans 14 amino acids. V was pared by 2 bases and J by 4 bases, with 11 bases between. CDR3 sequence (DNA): TGTGCCATCAGTGAGGGGGGCAGCGGCTATGGCTACACCTTC. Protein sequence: CAISEGGSGYGYTF.

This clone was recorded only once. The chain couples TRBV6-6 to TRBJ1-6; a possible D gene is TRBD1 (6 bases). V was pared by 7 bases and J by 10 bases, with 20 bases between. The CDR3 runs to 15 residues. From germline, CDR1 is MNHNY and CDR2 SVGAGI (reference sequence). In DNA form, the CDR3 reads TGTGCCAGCATGGAACGGGGGGCTAAGGGATCACCCCTCCACTTT. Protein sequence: CASMERGAKGSPLHF.

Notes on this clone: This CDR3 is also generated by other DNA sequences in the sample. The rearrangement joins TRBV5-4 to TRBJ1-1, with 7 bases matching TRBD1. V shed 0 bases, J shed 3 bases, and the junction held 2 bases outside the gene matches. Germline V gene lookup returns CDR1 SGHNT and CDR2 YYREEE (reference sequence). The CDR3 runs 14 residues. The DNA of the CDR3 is TGTGCCAGCAGCTTGGACAGGGGAGACACTGAAGCTTTCTTT. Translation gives CASSLDRGDTEAFF.

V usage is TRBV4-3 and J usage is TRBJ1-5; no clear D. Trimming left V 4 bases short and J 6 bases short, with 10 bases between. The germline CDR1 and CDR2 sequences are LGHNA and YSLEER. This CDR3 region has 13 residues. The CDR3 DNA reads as TGCGCCAGCAGCCCCCAGACGGGTCAGCCCCAGCATTTT. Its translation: CASSPQTGQPQHF.

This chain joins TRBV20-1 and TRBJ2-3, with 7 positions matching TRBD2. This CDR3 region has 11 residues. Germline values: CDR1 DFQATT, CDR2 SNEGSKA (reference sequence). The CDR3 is CSRAGTDTQYF. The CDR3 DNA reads TGCAGCAGAGCGGGAACAGATACGCAGTATTTT.